Below are 8 T cell receptor beta chains sequenced from a single sample in a study of blood T cell repertoires in COVID-19. Measured with immunoSEQ multiplex PCR; TCRdb has only the in-frame clones, and not every one. Among 150,000 to 200,000 clones listed, approximately 86% were seen once. The source material was peripheral blood. Receptors were obtained from a woman of 80 years or more with COVID-19, enrolled during active disease.

The gene calls are TRBV27 and TRBJ2-5, with 7 positions matching TRBD1. This CDR3 has 15 residues. Trimming at V came to 0 bases and at J to 4 bases, leaving 5 bases not matched to a gene. CDR1 MNHEY and CDR2 SMNVEV come from the germline V gene (reference sequence). CDR3 loop: CASSLSVGGRETQYF. The CDR3 bases are TGTGCCAGCAGTTTATCGGTAGGGGGCCGAGAGACCCAGTACTTC.

The rearrangement uses TRBV28 and TRBJ1-1; no clear D gene. V was pared by 2 bases and J by 5 bases, with 9 bases between. Germline V gene lookup returns CDR1 MDHEN and CDR2 SYDVKM. The CDR3 is made up of 13 amino acids. CDR3 coding DNA: TGTGCCAGCAGTTTAAAGACGGGGACTGAAGCTTTCTTT. It translates to CASSLKTGTEAFF. The full variable domain, completed using reference TRBV28 and TRBJ1-1, is DVKVTQSSRYLVKRTGEKVFLECVQDMDHENMFWYRQDPGLGLRLIYFSYDVKMKEKGDIPEGYSVSREKKERFSLILESASTNQTSMYLCASSLKTGTEAFFGQGTRLTVV.

The V call is TRBV19, the J call TRBJ2-1; D is perhaps TRBD2 (5 bases). Germline lookup yields CDR1 LNHDA and CDR2 SQIVND (reference sequence). V dropped 3 bases and J dropped 8 bases, with 11 bases sitting between them. This CDR3 has 13 residues. CDR3 loop: CASSIVRGYEQFF. CDR3 bases: TGTGCCAGTAGTATTGTCCGGGGTTATGAGCAGTTCTTC.

The chain carries TRBV5-4 and TRBJ1-1, with 8 bases that match TRBD1. The ends lost 4 bases at V and 1 base at J; junction bases unmatched: 9. The germline gives CDR1 SGHNT, CDR2 YYREEE (reference sequence). CDR3 length: 16 residues. DNA for the CDR3: TGTGCCAGCAGCCAGGGGGCGCGGTTAGGGAACACTGAAGCTTTCTTT. This codes for CASSQGARLGNTEAFF.

The rearrangement joins TRBV2 to TRBJ2-3, with 8 bases aligning to TRBD1. Trimming took 7 bases from V and 3 from J; bases not matched to a gene: 9. Germline V gives CDR1 SNHLY, CDR2 FYNNEI. The CDR3 totals 15 residues. In DNA form, the CDR3 reads TGTGCCAGCAAGAACCCGGGACAGGCAACAGATACGCAGTATTTT. It translates to CASKNPGQATDTQYF.

This clone was recorded only once. This chain connects TRBV10-3 to TRBJ2-1; 10 nucleotides match TRBD2. Germline values: CDR1 ENHRY, CDR2 SYGVKD. V lost 10 bases to trimming and J lost 9 bases; unmatched junction nucleotides: 9. The CDR3 is made up of 13 amino acids. Here the CDR3 DNA reads TGTGCCACCCAGCTAGCGGGAGCGACTGAGCAGTTCTTC. This gives the protein CATQLAGATEQFF.

The chain links TRBV12-3 or TRBV12-4 to TRBJ2-5; 10 bases are shared with TRBD2. After removal of 6 bases from V and 5 bases from J, the junction contained 3 bases not matched to a gene. The CDR3 is 13 residues long. The CDR3 reads CASSLSGRETQYF. The CDR3 DNA reads TGTGCCAGCAGCCTTAGCGGGAGGGAGACCCAGTACTTC.

This chain connects TRBV6-5 to TRBJ1-1; 9 nucleotides match TRBD1. Germline CDR1 MNHEY, CDR2 SVGAGI. V lost 6 bases and J lost 4; bases outside the gene matches: 6. The CDR3 sequence is 14 residues long. This CDR3 reads CASRPGQGSTEAFF. In DNA form, the CDR3 reads TGTGCCAGCAGACCGGGACAGGGAAGCACTGAAGCTTTCTTT.